This T cell receptor (beta chain) was captured in a study of shared clonotypes between healthy human individuals. Memory CD4+ cells were the fraction left after CD45RA+ naive selection. With regard to this clone: The antigen remains unidentified. One end of the junction varies from germline; a read error may be responsible.

TCRdb's table, derived via immunoSEQ multiplex PCR, lists solely in-frame clones and lacks some. The sample lists 2 million to 2.5 million clones, approximately 95% occurring once. Germline CDR1 is MDHEN and CDR2 is SYDVKM. The CDR3 sequence is 15 residues long. Findings and caveats of the study: Relative to memory subsets, naive subsets generally showed larger estimated richness. The study found lower generation probabilities in non-shared clonotypes than in those shared by all four donors.

V and J are TRBV28 and TRBJ2-5; 8 positions agree with TRBD2. Sample: naive CD4+ T cells sorted from blood. Subset defined: CD45RA+ positively selected. The sequence was collected from a man aged 18 to 30 in good health. The CDR3 is CASSFGGAHQETQYF. Written as DNA, the CDR3 is TGTGCCAGCAGTTTCGGGGGGGCCCACCAGGAGACCCAGTACTTC. The full variable domain, with the rest looked up from reference TRBV28 and TRBJ2-5, is DVKVTQSSRYLVKRTGEKVFLECVQDMDHENMFWYRQDPGLGLRLIYFSYDVKMKEKGDIPEGYSVSREKKERFSLILESASTNQTSMYLCASSFGGAHQETQYFGPGTRLLVL.